This TCR beta chain was observed in a study of chemoradiotherapy in HPV16-positive cancers. Overall study: Functional T-cell assays on a couple of HPV16-positive patients' cells defined candidate HPV-specific clones and common TCR motifs. General study points: Non-HPV-specific T cells did not expand in tumors during treatment, whereas candidate HPV-specific clones and E7-related motifs did.

For this clone: Its antigen remains unidentified.

The table came from immunoSEQ multiplex PCR; TCRdb's copy has only in-frame clones and leaves some out. In the table there are under 2,000 clones, around nine tenths of which are singletons. Sequenced material: tumor tissue, taken from a patient who underwent chemoradiotherapy. The TCR originated in a human donor with HPV-associated anogenital cancer.

The CDR3 nucleotides are TGTGCCAGCAGTCCGGGGTGGGGCTACACCTTC. Protein: CASSPGWGYTF. The V gene is TRBV6-5, the J gene TRBJ1-2; D is unclear. V lost 5 bases, J lost 8 bases, and 9 bases lay in between. The CDR3 is 11 amino acids. Looked up from germline, CDR1 is MNHEY and CDR2 is SVGAGI.